The clone carrying this T cell receptor beta chain was counted only a few times. This CDR3 is built from 15 residues. Between the trimmed V and J ends, which lost 0 bases and 4 bases, there was a span of 12 bases. The germline CDR1 and CDR2 sequences are KGHSY and FQNENV. These data originate in a study of blood T cell repertoires in COVID-19. Generated by immunoSEQ multiplex PCR, the TCRdb table keeps only in-frame clones and is missing some. Of 100,000 to 150,000 clones detected, nearly 90% appear once; the ten largest clones hold over 1%. The V call is TRBV16, the J call TRBJ1-2; D perhaps matches TRBD1 (6 bases). The receptor was isolated from a woman aged 80 or over with acute or convalescent COVID-19. Sequencing used peripheral blood. CDR3: CASSQSAGAGYGYTF. The CDR3 region has the DNA TGTGCCAGCAGCCAATCGGCGGGGGCCGGCTATGGCTACACCTTC.